These 11 T cell receptor beta chains were all obtained from the same sample, sequenced in a study of CD8 T cells in ankylosing spondylitis. Each CDR3 protein gets one entry after TCRdb re-called the 5' RACE reads with MiXCR. The sample holds 150,000 to 200,000 distinct CDR3 sequences, 10% to 15% seen once. Sample: blood, either unsorted or a sorted T cell fraction (not recorded which). These receptors all come from a male donor with ankylosing spondylitis or in good health (not recorded which).

This chain connects TRBV29-1 to TRBJ1-2; D is perhaps TRBD1 (5 bases). Germline CDR1 reads SQVTM; CDR2 reads ANQGSEA. This CDR3 is 11 amino acids long. Between the trimmed V and J ends, which lost 6 bases and 2 bases, there was a span of 7 bases. CDR3 in amino acids: CSVRGNYGYTF. The CDR3 bases are TGCAGCGTCCGGGGGAACTATGGCTACACCTTC.

This clonotype has only a few counts. This chain uses TRBV2 with TRBJ2-3, with D possibly being TRBD2 (6 bases). V was shortened by 6 bases and J by 2 bases, with 21 bases between the two germline ends. CDR3 length: 17 amino acids. CDR1 and CDR2 (germline): SNHLY, FYNNEI. The CDR3 DNA reads TGTGCCAGCAGGGATTTTTCACTAGCAATGGACACAGATACGCAGTATTTT. Its translation is CASRDFSLAMDTDTQYF.

This chain connects TRBV6-1 to TRBJ2-7, with 9 bases identical to TRBD2. This CDR3 contains 15 residues. With 6 bases clipped from V and 3 bases from J, the junction kept 9 bases outside the gene matches. Per germline, CDR1 MNHNS and CDR2 SASEGT. The CDR3 nucleotides are TGTGCCAGCAGGCCTATAGCGGGAGAGAGCTACGAGCAGTACTTC. It yields the protein CASRPIAGESYEQYF.

This chain links TRBV29-1 with TRBJ2-4; 7 bases match TRBD1. Germline values: CDR1 SQVTM, CDR2 ANQGSEA. This CDR3 is 15 amino acids long. V lost 3 bases, J lost 0 bases, and 5 bases stayed unmatched. CDR3 loop: CSVEDRQLAKNIQYF. The CDR3 DNA reads TGCAGCGTTGAGGACAGGCAACTAGCCAAAAACATTCAGTACTTC. The full variable domain, rest sourced from reference TRBV29-1 and TRBJ2-4, is SAVISQKPSRDICQRGTSLTIQCQVDSQVTMMFWYRQQPGQSLTLIATANQGSEATYESGFVIDKFPISRPNLTFSTLTVSNMSPEDSSIYLCSVEDRQLAKNIQYFGAGTRLSVL.

This clonotype was seen a handful of times. The rearrangement links TRBV30 to TRBJ2-1; 8 nucleotides match TRBD2. V lost 1 base, J lost 0 bases, and 8 bases stayed unmatched. The CDR3 extends over 17 amino acids. CDR1 GTSNPN and CDR2 SVGIG come from the germline V gene (reference sequence). Here the CDR3 DNA reads TGTGCCTGGAGTGAATTGGGTACTAGCGGCTCCTACAATGAGCAGTTCTTC. Translated: CAWSELGTSGSYNEQFF.

V usage is TRBV20-1 and J usage is TRBJ2-1, with D uncertain. The CDR3 has 15 amino acids. The germline CDR1 and CDR2 sequences are DFQATT and SNEGSKA (reference sequence). V shed 0 bases and J shed 4 bases, with 13 bases lying between them. In DNA, the CDR3 is TGCAGTGCTAGAGATCTGGATCAAGCATACAATGAGCAGTTCTTC. Translating gives CSARDLDQAYNEQFF.

The rearrangement links TRBV4-1 to TRBJ2-3; 10 nucleotides agree with TRBD2. Germline V gene data show CDR1 as MGHRA and CDR2 as YSYEKL. The trim removed 2 bases at V and 1 base at J, leaving 9 bases unmatched. The CDR3 has 18 residues. Here the CDR3 reads CASSQWLAGVVGTDTQYF. The DNA for the CDR3 is TGCGCCAGCAGCCAATGGCTAGCGGGAGTCGTCGGCACAGATACGCAGTATTTT.

The V gene is TRBV11-3, the J gene TRBJ1-2; 8 bases line up with TRBD1. This CDR3 region has 15 residues. The ends lost 0 bases at V and 6 bases at J; junction bases unmatched: 6. Looked up from germline, CDR1 is SGHNT and CDR2 is YENEEA. The CDR3 protein is CASSLDLARGHGYTF. The CDR3 DNA sequence: TGTGCCAGCAGCTTAGATCTAGCCAGGGGGCATGGCTACACCTTC.

This clonotype was recorded at least ten times. The chain couples TRBV2 to TRBJ2-7; D is unresolved. The CDR3 consists of 14 residues. V was cut by 1 base and J by 4 bases, with 11 bases left in between. Germline V gene sequence: CDR1 SNHLY, CDR2 FYNNEI. The CDR3 sequence: CASSEDTEGYEQYF. The DNA of the CDR3 is TGTGCCAGCAGTGAAGACACCGAAGGATACGAGCAGTACTTC.

The table lists this clonotype with many counts. The chain combines TRBV29-1 with TRBJ2-2; maybe TRBD2 (6 bases). Germline V gene lookup returns CDR1 SQVTM and CDR2 ANQGSEA. This CDR3 has 16 amino acids. V was trimmed by 4 bases and J by 0 bases, leaving 15 bases between them. DNA for the CDR3: TGCAGCGTTGGGGGGGTGGACTACGCGAACACCGGGGAGCTGTTTTTT. This sequence encodes CSVGGVDYANTGELFF.

This clonotype was found a few times. The V and J genes are TRBV6-1 and TRBJ1-5, with D maybe TRBD1 (5 bases). Germline CDR1 is MNHNS and CDR2 is SASEGT. Trimming took off 6 bases at V and 2 bases at J, with 14 bases between the two ends. This CDR3 comprises 15 residues. The CDR3 sequence is CASSDEGLGNQPQHF. The DNA for the CDR3 is TGTGCCAGCAGCGACGAGGGGCTCGGCAATCAGCCCCAGCATTTT.